The 26 T cell receptor beta chains below all came from one sample that was sequenced in a study of cytomegalovirus exposure and HLA in healthy donors. PCR was performed using 60 Vbeta and 13 Jbeta primers. Clones were read by immunoSEQ multiplex PCR, and TCRdb kept only the in-frame ones, dropping some. The profile covers 150,000 to 200,000 clones, with approximately 81% appearing a single time and around 2.4% taken by the ten largest. Input material: PBMCs. The source of these receptors is a young woman in good health and CMV-seronegative.

The chain recombines TRBV5-1 with TRBJ2-5, with 9 bases identical to TRBD1. This CDR3 contains 14 residues. V lost 5 bases, J lost 3 bases, and 5 bases stayed unmatched. Germline CDR1 reads SGHRS; CDR2 reads YFSETQ. Here the CDR3 reads CASRIGTGKETQYF. In nucleotides, the CDR3 is TGCGCCAGCAGGATAGGGACAGGGAAAGAGACCCAGTACTTC.

This chain uses TRBV11-2 with TRBJ2-3; 9 bases are a match to TRBD2. There are 16 residues in the CDR3. Germline CDR1 is SGHAT and CDR2 is FQNNGV. V shed 1 base, J shed 2 bases, and the junction held 4 bases outside the gene matches. This chain's CDR3 is CASSLVAGESTDTQYF. CDR3 bases: TGTGCCAGCAGCTTAGTAGCGGGGGAGTCCACAGATACGCAGTATTTT. The variable domain in full, with the rest retrieved from reference TRBV11-2 and TRBJ2-3, is EAGVAQSPRYKIIEKRQSVAFWCNPISGHATLYWYQQILGQGPKLLIQFQNNGVVDDSQLPKDRFSAERLKGVDSTLKIQPAKLEDSAVYLCASSLVAGESTDTQYFGPGTRLTVL.

The chain couples TRBV9 to TRBJ1-1; D gene uncertain. There are 14 residues in the CDR3. The germline V gene encodes CDR1 SGDLS and CDR2 YYNGEE. The ends were cut back, 1 base at V and 1 base at J, with 8 bases in the middle. In DNA form, the CDR3 reads TGTGCCAGCAGCGTATCTGCGGGGAACACTGAAGCTTTCTTT. Translated: CASSVSAGNTEAFF.

V and J are TRBV5-1 and TRBJ1-4, with TRBD1 identical over 9 bases. Germline V gives CDR1 SGHRS, CDR2 YFSETQ. The CDR3 extends over 14 amino acids. Trimming at V came to 4 bases and at J to 8 bases, leaving 6 bases not matched to a gene. The CDR3 sequence: CASSKTGGGEKLFF. In nucleotides, the CDR3 is TGCGCCAGCAGCAAGACAGGGGGGGGAGAAAAACTGTTTTTT.

The rearrangement uses TRBV6-5 and TRBJ1-4; a possible D gene is TRBD1 (5 bases). Germline CDR1 and CDR2: MNHEY and SVGAGI. This CDR3 has 15 amino acids. V lost 5 bases to trimming and J lost 5 bases, with 15 bases between them. The CDR3 reads CASSPWGGFNEKLFF. CDR3 in DNA: TGTGCCAGCAGTCCCTGGGGGGGATTCAATGAAAAACTGTTTTTT.

The chain has TRBV6-5 and TRBJ2-2, with 9 bases identical to TRBD2. The CDR3 runs 15 residues. With V trimmed by 7 bases and J by 3 bases, 6 bases remained unmatched. Germline V CDR1 and CDR2: MNHEY, SVGAGI. CDR3 DNA: TGTGCCAGCAATTGGCGGGAGGGGTACACCGGGGAGCTGTTTTTT. This gives the protein CASNWREGYTGELFF.

The rearrangement uses TRBV19 and TRBJ2-5; maybe TRBD2 (5 bases). Trimming pared 7 bases from V and 7 bases from J, leaving 13 bases between. Looked up from germline, CDR1 is LNHDA and CDR2 is SQIVND (reference sequence). CDR3 length: 12 amino acids. The CDR3 DNA sequence: TGTGCCAGTAATCCGGGAATTGGGACCCAGTACTTC. Translating it yields CASNPGIGTQYF.

This clone was found once. The CDR3 reads CASSIQGPYEQYF. The CDR3 DNA follows: TGTGCCAGTAGTATACAGGGCCCCTACGAGCAGTACTTC. This chain connects TRBV19 to TRBJ2-7; tentatively, D is TRBD1 (5 bases). Trimming cost V 2 bases and J 2 bases, with 7 bases left between them. The germline CDR1 and CDR2 sequences are LNHDA and SQIVND (reference sequence). The CDR3 has 13 residues.

The rearrangement uses TRBV7-9 and TRBJ2-1, with a tentative D call TRBD1 (6 bases). The CDR3 is 17 residues long. Germline CDR1 reads SEHNR; CDR2 reads FQNEAQ (reference sequence). The V end lost 2 bases, the J end lost 7 bases, and 21 bases lay between the germline ends. The CDR3, as DNA: TGTGCCAGCAGCTTAAAGGCCAGGGGATATAACGAAAATGAGCAGTTCTTC. Translation gives CASSLKARGYNENEQFF.

In nucleotides, the CDR3 is TGTGCCAGTAGTACGACAGGGGGCAGACAGCCCCAGCATTTT. This translates into CASSTTGGRQPQHF. The V and J genes are TRBV19 and TRBJ1-5, with 10 bases matching TRBD1. The CDR3 totals 14 residues. V shed 4 bases and J 7 bases; nucleotides not matched to a gene: 4. Per germline, CDR1 LNHDA and CDR2 SQIVND (reference sequence).

V usage is TRBV12-5 and J usage is TRBJ2-5, with 9 bases that match TRBD1. Germline V gene sequence: CDR1 LGHNT, CDR2 FRNRAP. The CDR3 loop spans 16 amino acids. Unmatched junction bases numbered 8, after V lost 2 bases and J lost 4 bases. This CDR3 reads CASGLIDGQGSETQYF. The CDR3 bases are TGTGCTAGTGGTTTGATAGATGGACAGGGGTCAGAGACCCAGTACTTC.

V gene TRBV7-6 combines with J gene TRBJ2-2; the D is unclear. From germline, CDR1 is SGHVS and CDR2 FNYEAQ. V was pared by 4 bases and J by 2 bases, with 5 bases between. The CDR3 runs to 13 residues. Written as DNA, the CDR3 is TGTGCCAGCAGCTCTCTTAACACCGGGGAGCTGTTTTTT. It yields the protein CASSSLNTGELFF. The complete variable domain, with remaining parts taken from reference TRBV7-6 and TRBJ2-2, reads GAGVSQSPRYKVTKRGQDVALRCDPISGHVSLYWYRQALGQGPEFLTYFNYEAQQDKSGLPNDRFSAERPEGSISTLTIQRTEQRDSAMYRCASSSLNTGELFFGEGSRLTVL.

The chain combines TRBV6-5 with TRBJ2-7; the match to TRBD1 covers 8 bases. The trim removed 5 bases at V and 2 bases at J, leaving 5 bases unmatched. Germline loops: CDR1 MNHEY, CDR2 SVGAGI. The CDR3 is 14 residues long. This CDR3 is CASSPRQGTYEQYF. The CDR3, as DNA: TGTGCCAGCAGTCCCCGACAGGGGACCTACGAGCAGTACTTC.

The rearrangement joins TRBV28 to TRBJ2-7; TRBD1 aligns across 9 bases. After removal of 5 bases from V and 7 bases from J, the junction contained 12 bases not matched to a gene. Germline CDR1 reads MDHEN; CDR2 reads SYDVKM. This CDR3 has 15 amino acids. CDR3 amino acids: CASSAPGQGSHEQYF. In DNA form, the CDR3 reads TGTGCCAGCAGTGCCCCGGGACAGGGATCACATGAGCAGTACTTC.

The DNA for the CDR3 is TGTGCCAGCAGTTATGTAGCGGGAGGGGACGAGCAGTACTTC. Translation gives CASSYVAGGDEQYF. The rearrangement links TRBV6-5 to TRBJ2-7, with 11 bases matching TRBD2. Looked up from germline, CDR1 is MNHEY and CDR2 is SVGAGI. The CDR3 runs 14 residues. V dropped 3 bases and J dropped 5; count of bases not matched to a gene: 3.

The genes are TRBV27 and TRBJ2-5; TRBD1 agrees at 9 bases. With V trimmed by 8 bases and J by 11 bases, 12 bases remained unmatched. Germline V gives CDR1 MNHEY, CDR2 SMNVEV (reference sequence). The CDR3 runs to 13 residues. The DNA for the CDR3 is TGTGCCAGCGGCAACAGGGGGCGTGGAGAGCAGTACTTC. The encoded protein is CASGNRGRGEQYF.

The chain uses TRBV5-1 and TRBJ1-1, with D tentatively TRBD1 (5 bases). V was clipped by 1 base and J by 2 bases, with 6 bases between them. This CDR3 is built from 13 residues. CDR1 and CDR2 (germline): SGHRS, YFSETQ. The CDR3 loop is CASSLTGNTEAFF. Here the CDR3 DNA reads TGCGCCAGCAGCTTGACAGGTAACACTGAAGCTTTCTTT.

The gene calls are TRBV28 and TRBJ1-1; TRBD1 is a possible D gene (6 bases). Between the trimmed V and J ends, which lost 4 bases and 0 bases, there was a span of 9 bases. The CDR3 has 14 amino acids. Germline V gene sequence: CDR1 MDHEN, CDR2 SYDVKM. In DNA form, the CDR3 reads TGTGCCAGCAGTTCCCAGGGGTTGAACACTGAAGCTTTCTTT. Protein: CASSSQGLNTEAFF.

V gene TRBV4-3 combines with J gene TRBJ2-3, with TRBD2 as a possible D gene (6 bases). V was cut by 0 bases and J by 0 bases, with 7 bases left in between. CDR3 length equals 15 residues. Germline lookup yields CDR1 LGHNA and CDR2 YSLEER. CDR3 DNA sequence: TGCGCCAGCAGCCAAGAGGGGGGTAGCACAGATACGCAGTATTTT. It translates to CASSQEGGSTDTQYF.

V and J are TRBV7-9 and TRBJ1-4, with TRBD1 identical over 7 bases. With 5 bases clipped from V and 8 bases from J, the junction kept 11 bases outside the gene matches. The V gene's germline CDR1 is SEHNR and CDR2 FQNEAQ (reference sequence). This CDR3 is built from 15 residues. CDR3 bases: TGTGCCAGCAGCCCTTCGACAGGGAGGAACGAAAAACTGTTTTTT. It encodes CASSPSTGRNEKLFF.

The rearrangement links TRBV19 to TRBJ2-7, with 9 bases matching TRBD2. J lost 2 bases, V lost 1 base, and 3 bases had no gene match. Germline V gives CDR1 LNHDA, CDR2 SQIVND (reference sequence). The CDR3 contains 15 residues. This CDR3 is CASSIALAGTYEQYF. In DNA, the CDR3 is TGTGCCAGTAGTATAGCGCTAGCGGGAACCTACGAGCAGTACTTC.

V is TRBV28 and J is TRBJ1-2; 9 bases match TRBD1. The trim removed 6 bases at V and 5 bases at J, leaving 7 bases unmatched. This CDR3 is built from 14 residues. The germline gives CDR1 MDHEN, CDR2 SYDVKM. The CDR3 bases are TGTGCCAGCAGCACGGGACAGGGATTATATGGCTACACCTTC. As protein: CASSTGQGLYGYTF.

The J gene is TRBJ2-3, the V gene TRBV5-1; unclear D gene. Trimming pared 2 bases from V and 2 bases from J, leaving 9 bases between. The CDR3 is 14 residues long. Germline V lookup: CDR1 SGHRS, CDR2 YFSETQ. The CDR3 DNA sequence: TGCGCCAGCAGCTTAACTCCATCCACAGATACGCAGTATTTT. Protein product: CASSLTPSTDTQYF.

The chain combines TRBV27 with TRBJ1-3; TRBD1 is a possible D gene (6 bases). This CDR3 is built from 16 residues. Looked up from germline, CDR1 is MNHEY and CDR2 is SMNVEV (reference sequence). V was cut by 6 bases and J by 1 base, with 16 bases left in between. The CDR3 DNA reads as TGTGCCAGCAGAGCTGGGGGCCGATTATCTGGAAACACCATATATTTT. Encoded protein: CASRAGGRLSGNTIYF.

V usage is TRBV28 and J usage is TRBJ2-1; 8 bases map to TRBD2. V shed 4 bases and J 8 bases; nucleotides not matched to a gene: 10. The V gene's germline CDR1 is MDHEN and CDR2 SYDVKM. The CDR3 has 15 residues. CDR3 sequence reads: CASSSTGTSIDEQFF. The CDR3 DNA follows: TGTGCCAGCAGTTCTACCGGGACTAGTATCGATGAGCAGTTCTTC.

The chain couples TRBV6-5 to TRBJ2-5; D unresolved. This CDR3 spans 13 amino acids. V was trimmed by 4 bases and J by 2 bases, leaving 8 bases between them. From germline, CDR1 is MNHEY and CDR2 SVGAGI. In nucleotides, the CDR3 is TGTGCCAGCAGTTTCAGTGTACAAGAGACCCAGTACTTC. This gives the protein CASSFSVQETQYF.